This T cell receptor beta chain was sequenced for a study of shared clonotypes between healthy human individuals. Turning to the study itself: Each donor contributed plates that comprised three CD4 naive, three CD4 memory, two CD8 naive and one CD8 memory.

Those who donated were healthy HIV-negative adults, with no recent acute infections or vaccinations reported. Splitting of CD4+ cells produced CD45RA+ naive and CD45RA-negative memory subsets. Study-wide results and limits: Naive subsets tended to show greater estimated richness than memory subsets.

The table came from immunoSEQ multiplex PCR; TCRdb's copy has only in-frame clones and leaves some out. The data contain about 1 million clones, about 75% of them singletons. CDR1 is MNHEY and CDR2 is SVGAGI in the germline V gene. The CDR3 extends over 15 amino acids. V gave up 2 bases and J gave up 8 bases; unmatched junction bases: 8. A note on this clone: What it binds is not known.

The sequenced material came from memory CD4+ T cells sorted from blood. Noted subset: CD45RA-negative fraction. V usage is TRBV6-5 and J usage is TRBJ1-2; 10 positions agree with TRBD1. This sequence originates from a man aged 18 to 30 in good health. The CDR3 DNA reads TGTGCCAGCAGTTACGGGACAGGGGCCACCTCAGGCTACACCTTC. As protein: CASSYGTGATSGYTF.